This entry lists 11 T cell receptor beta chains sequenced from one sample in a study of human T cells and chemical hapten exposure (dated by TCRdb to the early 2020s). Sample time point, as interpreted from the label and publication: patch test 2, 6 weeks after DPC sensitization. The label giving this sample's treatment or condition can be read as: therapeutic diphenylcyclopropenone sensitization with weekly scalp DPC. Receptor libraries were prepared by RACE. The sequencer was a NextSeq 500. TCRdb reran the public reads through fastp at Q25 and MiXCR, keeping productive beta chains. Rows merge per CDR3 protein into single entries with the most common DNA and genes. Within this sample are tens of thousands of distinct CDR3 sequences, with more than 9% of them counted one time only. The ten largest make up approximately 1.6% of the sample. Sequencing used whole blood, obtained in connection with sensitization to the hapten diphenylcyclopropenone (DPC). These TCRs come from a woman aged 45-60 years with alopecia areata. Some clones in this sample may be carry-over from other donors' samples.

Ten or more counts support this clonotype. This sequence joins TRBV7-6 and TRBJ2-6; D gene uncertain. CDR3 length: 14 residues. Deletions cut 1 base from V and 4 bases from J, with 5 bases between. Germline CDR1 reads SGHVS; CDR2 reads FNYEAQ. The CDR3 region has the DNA TGTGCCAGCAGCTTAGAAACAGGGGCCAACGTCCTGACTTTC. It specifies CASSLETGANVLTF.

The CDR3 DNA sequence: TGTGCCAGCAGCTTAGGTTCAGGGAACAATTCACCCCTCCACTTT. Encoded protein: CASSLGSGNNSPLHF. The genes are TRBV7-2 and TRBJ1-6; D is possibly TRBD1 (5 bases). Germline V lookup: CDR1 SGHTA, CDR2 FQGNSA. With 1 base removed from V and 7 bases from J, the gap between germline ends came to 11 bases. This CDR3 is built from 15 residues. Full variable domain (outside the CDR3, taken from reference TRBV7-2 and TRBJ1-6): GAGVSQSPSNKVTEKGKDVELRCDPISGHTALYWYRQSLGQGLEFLIYFQGNSAPDKSGLPSDRFSAERTGGSVSTLTIQRTQQEDSAVYLCASSLGSGNNSPLHFGNGTRLTVT.

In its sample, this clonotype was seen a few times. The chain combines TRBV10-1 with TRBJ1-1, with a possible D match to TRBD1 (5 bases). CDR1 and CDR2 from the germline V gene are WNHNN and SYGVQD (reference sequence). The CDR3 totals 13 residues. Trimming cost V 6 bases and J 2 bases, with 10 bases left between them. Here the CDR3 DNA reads TGCGCCAGCAGCAGGGAGGTTAACACTGAAGCTTTCTTT. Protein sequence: CASSREVNTEAFF.

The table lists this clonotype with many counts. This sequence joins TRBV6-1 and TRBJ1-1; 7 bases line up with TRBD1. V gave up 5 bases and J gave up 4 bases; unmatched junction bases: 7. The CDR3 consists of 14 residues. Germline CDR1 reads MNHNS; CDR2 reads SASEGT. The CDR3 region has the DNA TGTGCCAGCAGTCGAACAAAGGGGGCCACTGAAGCTTTCTTT. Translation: CASSRTKGATEAFF.

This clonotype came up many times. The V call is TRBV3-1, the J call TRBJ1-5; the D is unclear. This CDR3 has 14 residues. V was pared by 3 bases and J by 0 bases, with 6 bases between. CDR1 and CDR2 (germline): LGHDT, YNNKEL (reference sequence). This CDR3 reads CASSQGNSNQPQHF. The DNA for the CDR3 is TGTGCCAGCAGCCAGGGGAATAGCAATCAGCCCCAGCATTTT.

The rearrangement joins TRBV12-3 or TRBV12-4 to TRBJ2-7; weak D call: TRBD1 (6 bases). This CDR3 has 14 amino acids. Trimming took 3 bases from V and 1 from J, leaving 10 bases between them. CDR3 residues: CASSLVQGSYEQYF. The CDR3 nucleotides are TGTGCCAGCAGTTTGGTTCAGGGGTCCTACGAGCAGTACTTC.

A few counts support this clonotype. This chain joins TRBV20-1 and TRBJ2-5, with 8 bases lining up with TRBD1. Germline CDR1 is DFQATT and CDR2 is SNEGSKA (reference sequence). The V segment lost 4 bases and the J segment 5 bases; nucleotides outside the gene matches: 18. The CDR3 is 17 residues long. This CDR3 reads CSATTVNAGTGLETQYF. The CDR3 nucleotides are TGCAGTGCTACCACCGTGAACGCCGGGACAGGTTTGGAGACCCAGTACTTC.

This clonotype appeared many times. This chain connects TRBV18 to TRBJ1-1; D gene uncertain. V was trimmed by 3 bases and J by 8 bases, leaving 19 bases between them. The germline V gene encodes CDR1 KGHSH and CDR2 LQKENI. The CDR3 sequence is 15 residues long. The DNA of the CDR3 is TGTGCCAGCTCACCTTTCAGTCTACTGTCTGGGGAAGCTTTCTTT. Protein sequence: CASSPFSLLSGEAFF.

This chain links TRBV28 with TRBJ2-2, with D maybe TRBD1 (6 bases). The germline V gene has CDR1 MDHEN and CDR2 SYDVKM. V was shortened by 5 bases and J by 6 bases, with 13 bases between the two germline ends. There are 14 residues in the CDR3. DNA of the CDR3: TGTGCCAGCAGTCCGGGGACATCAGCCGGGGAGCTGTTTTTT. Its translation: CASSPGTSAGELFF.

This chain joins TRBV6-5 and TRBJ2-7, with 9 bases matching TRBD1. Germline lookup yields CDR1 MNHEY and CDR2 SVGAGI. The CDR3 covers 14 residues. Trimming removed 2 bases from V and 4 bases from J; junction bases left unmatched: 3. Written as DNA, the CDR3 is TGTGCCAGCAGTTACGGGACAGGGTTATACGAGCAGTACTTC. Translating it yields CASSYGTGLYEQYF.

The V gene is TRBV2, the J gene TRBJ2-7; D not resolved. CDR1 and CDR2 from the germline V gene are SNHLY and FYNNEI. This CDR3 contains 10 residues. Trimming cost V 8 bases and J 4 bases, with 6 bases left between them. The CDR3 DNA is TGTGCCAGCTTATGGTACGAGCAGTACTTC. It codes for CASLWYEQYF.